This entry lists 14 T cell receptor beta chains sequenced from one sample in a study of CD8+CD57+ T cells in acquired aplastic anemia. Genomic DNA provided the template from which TCR beta VDJ and CDR3 profiles were obtained. TCRdb reprocessed the reads with MiXCR, giving one entry per CDR3 protein. The repertoire holds about 200,000 distinct CDR3 sequences, with around three fifths as singletons. Previously, flow cytometry had revealed CD8+CD57+ cell expansion in the patients chosen for sequencing. Sequenced input: sorted CD4+, CD8+, or CD8+CD57+ T cells (not recorded which) from PBMCs. The receptor set was obtained from a human donor with aplastic anemia.

The chain uses TRBV11-3 and TRBJ1-1; D uncertain. Trimming removed 3 bases at V and 7 bases at J, with 9 bases between. CDR3 length: 12 residues. In germline, CDR1 is SGHNT, CDR2 YENEEA. The CDR3 region is CASSFPEGEAFF. In DNA, the CDR3 is TGTGCCAGCAGCTTCCCAGAAGGTGAAGCTTTCTTT.

The rearrangement uses TRBV20-1 and TRBJ2-5; 7 bases align to TRBD2. Germline loops: CDR1 DFQATT, CDR2 SNEGSKA (reference sequence). The CDR3 sequence is 16 residues long. V lost 3 bases, J lost 1 base, and 11 bases stayed unmatched. The CDR3: CSASDAGGGLQETQYF. CDR3 sequence (DNA): TGCAGTGCTAGCGATGCCGGCGGGGGACTCCAAGAGACCCAGTACTTC.

To note about this clonotype: Its ends do not fully match the called genes, so a read error is possible. The V call is TRBV7-9, the J call TRBJ2-3; 13 positions agree with TRBD2. CDR1 SEHNR and CDR2 FQNEAQ come from the germline V gene (reference sequence). The CDR3 extends over 11 amino acids. CDR3 protein: CASSSGTSGIF. CDR3 in DNA: TGTGCCAGCAGCTCCGGGACTAGCGGGATTTTT. The complete variable domain, with remaining parts taken from reference TRBV7-9 and TRBJ2-3, reads DTGVSQNPRHKITKRGQNVTFRCDPISEHNRLYWYRQTLGQGPEFLTYFQNEAQLEKSRLLSDRFSAERPKGSFSTLEIQRTEQGDSAMYLCASSSGTSGIFGPGTRLTVL.

The chain joins TRBV9 to TRBJ1-5; the match to TRBD1 covers 9 bases. The germline gives CDR1 SGDLS, CDR2 YYNGEE. V trimming: 5 bases; J trimming: 2 bases; junction bases outside the gene matches: 5. The CDR3 length is 15 residues. The DNA for the CDR3 is TGTGCCAGCAGTGGGGGGACAGGGCGCAATCAGCCCCAGCATTTT. The encoded protein is CASSGGTGRNQPQHF.

Written as DNA, the CDR3 is TGTGCCAGCAGCCCGGGACGGCTAATAGTGGTGCCCCAGCATTTT. Amino acids: CASSPGRLIVVPQHF. The chain recombines TRBV7-2 with TRBJ1-5; D might be TRBD1 (5 bases). The CDR3 extends over 15 amino acids. The germline V gene encodes CDR1 SGHTA and CDR2 FQGNSA. V shed 5 bases and J shed 9 bases, with 20 bases lying between them. Using reference TRBV7-2 and TRBJ1-5 for the parts outside the CDR3, the full variable domain is GAGVSQSPSNKVTEKGKDVELRCDPISGHTALYWYRQSLGQGLEFLIYFQGNSAPDKSGLPSDRFSAERTGGSVSTLTIQRTQQEDSAVYLCASSPGRLIVVPQHFGDGTRLSIL.

This clonotype was recorded once. Given a much more abundant clone one base away, this may be a read error. Because the CDR3 is missing its conserved closing phenylalanine or tryptophan, this is likely a read error. The chain couples TRBV12-5 to TRBJ1-1, with 9 bases lining up with TRBD1. The CDR3 runs to 15 residues. The germline gives CDR1 LGHNT, CDR2 FRNRAP. J was trimmed by 7 bases and V by 1 base; bases with no gene match: 7. The CDR3 bases are TGTGCTAGTGGTTTGGGGACAGGGGCGAGAGTTGAAGCTTTCCTT. It encodes CASGLGTGARVEAFL.

The rearrangement links TRBV5-1 to TRBJ2-3, with 9 bases matching TRBD2. The CDR3 has 15 amino acids. Germline CDR1 SGHRS, CDR2 YFSETQ. J gave up 4 bases and V 0 bases, and 3 bases lay outside the gene matches. The CDR3 spells CASSLGGRESDTQYF. The CDR3 DNA is TGCGCCAGCAGCTTGGGCGGGAGGGAGTCAGATACGCAGTATTTT. Full variable domain (outside the CDR3, taken from reference TRBV5-1 and TRBJ2-3): KAGVTQTPRYLIKTRGQQVTLSCSPISGHRSVSWYQQTPGQGLQFLFEYFSETQRNKGNFPGRFSGRQFSNSRSEMNVSTLELGDSALYLCASSLGGRESDTQYFGPGTRLTVL.

The chain has TRBV7-9 and TRBJ2-1; TRBD1 is a possible D gene (6 bases). V gave up 5 bases and J gave up 10 bases, with 24 bases separating them. CDR1 is SEHNR and CDR2 is FQNEAQ in the germline V gene (reference sequence). The length of the CDR3 is 16 residues. CDR3 in DNA: TGTGCCAGCAGCGGGTCCTTGGACAGTCGCTCCTACGAGCAGTTCTTC. Translated: CASSGSLDSRSYEQFF.

The rearrangement links TRBV7-9 to TRBJ2-7; D might be TRBD2 (7 bases). CDR3 length: 13 residues. V lost 6 bases and J 5 bases, leaving 14 bases between the germline ends. Germline V gene sequence: CDR1 SEHNR, CDR2 FQNEAQ (reference sequence). The CDR3 protein is CASSGTGGHEQYF. The CDR3 DNA follows: TGTGCCAGCAGTGGAACCGGGGGGCACGAGCAGTACTTC.

DNA of the CDR3: TGTGCCAGTAGTGACGGGGGCCGAAACACCGGGGAGCTGTTTTTT. This codes for CASSDGGRNTGELFF. The chain is built from TRBV19 and TRBJ2-2; D could derive from TRBD1 or TRBD2 (6 bases each). The ends were cut back, 5 bases at V and 2 bases at J, with 12 bases in the middle. Germline values: CDR1 LNHDA, CDR2 SQIVND (reference sequence). This CDR3 is built from 15 residues.

Here the CDR3 DNA reads TGTGCCAGCAGTCAAGGAAACACCATATATTTT. It is translated as CASSQGNTIYF. The chain combines TRBV12-3 or TRBV12-4 with TRBJ1-3; no clear D gene. Deletions cut 5 bases from V and 4 bases from J, with 3 bases between. The CDR3 is made up of 11 amino acids.

The gene calls are TRBV7-3 and TRBJ2-1, with D uncertain. Germline-derived CDR1 and CDR2 are SGHTA and FQGTGA. Trimming took off 3 bases at V and 4 bases at J, with 7 bases between the two ends. The CDR3 is made up of 13 amino acids. CDR3 DNA: TGTGCCAGCAGCTTCGGGTTATACAATGAGCAGTTCTTC. Amino acids: CASSFGLYNEQFF.

The J gene is TRBJ2-7, the V gene TRBV19; D unresolved. CDR1 and CDR2 from the germline V gene are LNHDA and SQIVND (reference sequence). This CDR3 region has 14 residues. Trimming shortened V by 0 bases and J by 2 bases, and 8 bases separated the two germline ends. CDR3 nucleotides: TGTGCCAGTAGTATAGACGGCGCTACCTACGAGCAGTACTTC. It yields the protein CASSIDGATYEQYF.

The chain joins TRBV5-6 to TRBJ2-1; D is undetermined. The V gene's germline CDR1 is SGHDT and CDR2 YYEEEE. Trimming left V 2 bases short and J 8 bases short, with 14 bases between. The CDR3 is made up of 14 amino acids. This CDR3 is CASSLGSAVHEQFF. The CDR3, as DNA: TGTGCCAGCAGCTTAGGGTCGGCAGTGCATGAGCAGTTCTTC.